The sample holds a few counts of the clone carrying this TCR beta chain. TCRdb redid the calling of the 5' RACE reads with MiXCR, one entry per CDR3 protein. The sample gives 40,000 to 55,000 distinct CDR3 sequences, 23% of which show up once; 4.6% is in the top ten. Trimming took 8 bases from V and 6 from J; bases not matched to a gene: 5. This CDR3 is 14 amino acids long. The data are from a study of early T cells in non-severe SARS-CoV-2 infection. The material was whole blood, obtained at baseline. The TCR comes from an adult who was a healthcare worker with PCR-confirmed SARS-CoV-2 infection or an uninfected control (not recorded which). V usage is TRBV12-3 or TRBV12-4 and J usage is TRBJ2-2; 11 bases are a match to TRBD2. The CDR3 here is CASSSGGIAGELFF. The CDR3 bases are TGTGCCAGCTCTAGCGGGGGGATTGCCGGGGAGCTGTTTTTT.